This T cell receptor (beta chain) emerged from a study of cytomegalovirus exposure and HLA in healthy donors. Germline CDR1 is MNHEY and CDR2 is SMNVEV (reference sequence). The CDR3 length is 15 residues. Trimming pared 3 bases from V and 0 bases from J, leaving 9 bases between. Primers for the PCR totalled 60 Vbeta and 13 Jbeta. The table came from immunoSEQ multiplex PCR; TCRdb's copy has only in-frame clones and leaves some out. Here the sample spans 110,000 to 150,000 clones, more than 75% being singletons. The TCR comes from a female donor in good health and CMV-seronegative. The chain employs TRBV27 and TRBJ1-5; no reliable D call. The specimen was PBMCs. CDR3 nucleotide sequence: TGTGCCAGCAGTTTGGCGGGTAATAGCAATCAGCCCCAGCATTTT. This codes for CASSLAGNSNQPQHF.